The 14 T cell receptor beta chains listed next were all sequenced from one sample in a study of human T cells and chemical hapten exposure (dated by TCRdb to the early 2020s). This sample's time point label indicates: pre-sensitization, week 0. The treatment or condition label corresponds to: therapeutic diphenylcyclopropenone sensitization with weekly scalp DPC. Libraries were constructed by RACE. Reads for this sample came from a NextSeq 500. TCRdb cleaned the public reads at Q25 with fastp, built clones with MiXCR and kept in-frame beta chains. Identical CDR3 proteins give one entry, which carries the most common genes and DNA. This sample lists 100,000 to 150,000 distinct CDR3 sequences; roughly 13% were detected once. The top ten constitute approximately 2.6% of the sample. Here the sequenced sample was whole blood, taken in connection with sensitization to the hapten diphenylcyclopropenone (DPC). The receptors were sampled from a young woman with alopecia areata. Some clones in this sample may be carry-over from other donors' samples.

This clonotype has only a few counts. V and J are TRBV4-3 and TRBJ2-6; D gene ambiguous. This CDR3 spans 16 amino acids. CDR1 and CDR2 from the germline V gene are LGHNA and YSLEER. Between the trimmed V and J ends, which lost 4 bases and 0 bases, there was a span of 10 bases. This CDR3 reads CASSLSSTSGANVLTF. DNA of the CDR3: TGCGCCAGCAGCCTATCAAGCACCTCTGGGGCCAACGTCCTGACTTTC.

This clonotype has only a few counts. The chain uses TRBV12-5 and TRBJ2-7, with no clear D. Germline V gene lookup returns CDR1 LGHNT and CDR2 FRNRAP. With 1 base removed from V and 2 bases from J, the gap between germline ends came to 6 bases. The CDR3 has 13 amino acids. The CDR3 DNA follows: TGTGCTAGTGGTTTGGGCAGGACCTACGAGCAGTACTTC. Translation gives CASGLGRTYEQYF.

This clonotype came up a few times. The rearrangement joins TRBV28 to TRBJ1-5, with 10 bases that match TRBD1. V lost 3 bases to trimming and J lost 3 bases; unmatched junction nucleotides: 5. The length of the CDR3 is 16 residues. Germline V CDR1 and CDR2: MDHEN, SYDVKM. The CDR3 reads CASSFGGQGNNQPQHF. The CDR3 coding sequence is TGTGCCAGCAGTTTCGGGGGACAGGGGAACAATCAGCCCCAGCATTTT.

This clonotype showed up many times. The chain joins TRBV6-2 or TRBV6-3 to TRBJ1-5; maybe TRBD1 (5 bases). The CDR3 loop spans 16 amino acids. CDR1 and CDR2 from the germline V gene are MNHEY and SVGEGT. V gave up 2 bases and J gave up 5 bases, with 16 bases separating them. Written as DNA, the CDR3 is TGTGCCAGCAGTTACAGGGGACGGACGAACTATCAGCCCCAGCATTTT. Amino acids: CASSYRGRTNYQPQHF.

The chain joins TRBV10-3 to TRBJ2-3; D perhaps matches TRBD1 (6 bases). Germline values: CDR1 ENHRY, CDR2 SYGVKD. V lost 7 bases and J 5 bases, leaving 10 bases between the germline ends. The CDR3 length is 12 residues. The CDR3 nucleotides are TGTGCCATCAACCAGGGGCGAGATACGCAGTATTTT. This codes for CAINQGRDTQYF.

The V call is TRBV3-1, the J call TRBJ1-2; D perhaps matches TRBD1 (5 bases). V was cut by 2 bases and J by 2 bases, with 21 bases left in between. The CDR3 consists of 18 residues. Germline CDR1 LGHDT, CDR2 YNNKEL (reference sequence). DNA of the CDR3: TGTGCCAGCAGCCAATCCGACAGTCGGTGGTCCTCAAACTATGGCTACACCTTC. Its protein is CASSQSDSRWSSNYGYTF.

The genes are TRBV7-9 and TRBJ2-1; possibly TRBD2 for D (5 bases). CDR1 is SEHNR and CDR2 is FQNEAQ in the germline V gene (reference sequence). The CDR3 covers 16 residues. Between the trimmed V and J ends, which lost 1 base and 2 bases, there was a span of 12 bases. CDR3 nucleotide sequence: TGTGCCAGCAGCTTAGTTACCGGGGATCCCTACAATGAGCAGTTCTTC. This encodes CASSLVTGDPYNEQFF.

This chain joins TRBV4-3 and TRBJ2-1, with D possibly called TRBD1 or TRBD2 (5 bases each). The CDR3 runs to 13 residues. The V gene lost 0 bases and the J gene lost 10 bases, with 10 bases spanning the gap. The germline CDR1 and CDR2 sequences are LGHNA and YSLEER. The CDR3 sequence: CASSQEWGTEQFF. CDR3 nucleotides: TGCGCCAGCAGCCAAGAATGGGGGACGGAGCAGTTCTTC.

This clonotype was counted many times. V is TRBV20-1 and J is TRBJ2-7, with a weak D call TRBD2 (6 bases). The length of the CDR3 is 13 residues. Per the germline V gene, CDR1 is DFQATT and CDR2 is SNEGSKA (reference sequence). V was trimmed by 3 bases and J by 1 base, leaving 10 bases between them. CDR3 coding DNA: TGCAGTGCTAGGCGGACTAATTCCTACGAGCAGTACTTC. This gives the protein CSARRTNSYEQYF.

This clonotype was counted a few times. V gene TRBV11-2 combines with J gene TRBJ1-1, with unresolved D. The CDR3 runs to 13 residues. Germline V gene lookup returns CDR1 SGHAT and CDR2 FQNNGV. V lost 0 bases and J 6 bases, leaving 8 bases between the germline ends. CDR3 in amino acids: CASSLEGGPEAFF. The CDR3 DNA reads as TGTGCCAGCAGCTTAGAAGGCGGACCTGAAGCTTTCTTT. The full variable domain, rest sourced from reference TRBV11-2 and TRBJ1-1, is EAGVAQSPRYKIIEKRQSVAFWCNPISGHATLYWYQQILGQGPKLLIQFQNNGVVDDSQLPKDRFSAERLKGVDSTLKIQPAKLEDSAVYLCASSLEGGPEAFFGQGTRLTVV.

This clonotype was seen a few times. In DNA, the CDR3 is TGTGCCAGCAGCTTAGCAGGGAATAAGGAGACCCAGTACTTC. Residues: CASSLAGNKETQYF. The chain employs TRBV7-3 and TRBJ2-5, with D possibly TRBD1 on 5 matching bases. Trimming cost V 2 bases and J 5 bases, with 12 bases left between them. This CDR3 is built from 14 residues. CDR1 and CDR2 from the germline V gene are SGHTA and FQGTGA. Full variable domain (outside the CDR3, taken from reference TRBV7-3 and TRBJ2-5): GAGVSQTPSNKVTEKGKYVELRCDPISGHTALYWYRQSLGQGPEFLIYFQGTGAADDSGLPNDRFFAVRPEGSVSTLKIQRTERGDSAVYLCASSLAGNKETQYFGPGTRLLVL.

Many counts were recorded for this clonotype. The chain employs TRBV4-3 and TRBJ1-1; 9 bases match TRBD1. Losses at the gene ends were 0 bases for V and 11 bases for J; bases not matched to a gene: 4. Per the germline V gene, CDR1 is LGHNA and CDR2 is YSLEER. The CDR3 has 13 residues. The DNA of the CDR3 is TGCGCCAGCAGCCAAGATAGGACAGGGGAGGCTTTCTTT. Encoded protein: CASSQDRTGEAFF.

The CDR3 loop is CASRGGDTQYF. The CDR3 bases are TGTGCCAGCAGGGGGGGAGATACGCAGTATTTT. This sequence joins TRBV9 and TRBJ2-3, with D perhaps matching TRBD2 (6 bases). The CDR3 totals 11 residues. CDR1 is SGDLS and CDR2 is YYNGEE in the germline V gene. V shed 5 bases and J shed 5 bases, with 6 bases lying between them.

V gene TRBV7-2 combines with J gene TRBJ2-3; TRBD2 agrees at 11 bases. Germline V CDR1 and CDR2: SGHTA, FQGNSA. This CDR3 is built from 18 residues. After removal of 3 bases from V and 1 base from J, the junction contained 9 bases not matched to a gene. CDR3 in DNA: TGTGCCAGCAGCTTTCGACTAGCGGGGACTTCTGGCACAGATACGCAGTATTTT. Translating gives CASSFRLAGTSGTDTQYF.